This record looks at one TCR beta chain sequence and its context. These data come from a study of shared clonotypes between healthy human individuals. V was clipped by 2 bases and J by 1 base, with 19 bases between them. The germline V gene has CDR1 SGHRS and CDR2 YFSETQ. The CDR3 is 17 residues long. The table came from immunoSEQ multiplex PCR; TCRdb's copy has only in-frame clones and leaves some out. This sample yields about 820,000 clones, of which about 92% are seen a single time; less than 25% belongs to the top ten. Naivety among CD8 cells was defined by CD45RO negativity and positive CCR7 selection, thereby excluding terminally differentiated effector memory CD45RA+ cells.

The sample consisted of naive CD8+ T cells sorted from blood. The origin of this receptor is a man between 25 and 39 years old in good health. The J gene is TRBJ2-7, the V gene TRBV5-1; D assignment may be TRBD1 or TRBD2 (5 bases each). Here the CDR3 reads CASSFPGRQGESYEQYF. Here the CDR3 DNA reads TGCGCCAGCAGCTTTCCCGGTCGGCAGGGAGAATCCTACGAGCAGTACTTC.